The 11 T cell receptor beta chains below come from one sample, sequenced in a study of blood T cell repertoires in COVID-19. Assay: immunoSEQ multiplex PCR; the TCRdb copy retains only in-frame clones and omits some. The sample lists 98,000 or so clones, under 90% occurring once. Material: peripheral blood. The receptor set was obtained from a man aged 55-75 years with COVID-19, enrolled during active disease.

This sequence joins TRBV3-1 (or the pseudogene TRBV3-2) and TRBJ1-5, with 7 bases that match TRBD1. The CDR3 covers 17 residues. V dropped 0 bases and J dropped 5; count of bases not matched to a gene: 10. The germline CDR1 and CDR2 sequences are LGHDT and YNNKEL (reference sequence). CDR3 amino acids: CASSQDLGQIGDQPQHF. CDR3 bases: TGTGCCAGCAGCCAAGACCTGGGACAGATAGGGGATCAGCCCCAGCATTTT.

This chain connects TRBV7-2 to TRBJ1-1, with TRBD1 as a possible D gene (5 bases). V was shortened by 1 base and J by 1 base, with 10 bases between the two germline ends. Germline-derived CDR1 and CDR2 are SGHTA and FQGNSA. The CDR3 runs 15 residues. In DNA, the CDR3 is TGTGCCAGCAGCTTAGTGCCGGGGGGGAACACTGAAGCTTTCTTT. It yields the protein CASSLVPGGNTEAFF.

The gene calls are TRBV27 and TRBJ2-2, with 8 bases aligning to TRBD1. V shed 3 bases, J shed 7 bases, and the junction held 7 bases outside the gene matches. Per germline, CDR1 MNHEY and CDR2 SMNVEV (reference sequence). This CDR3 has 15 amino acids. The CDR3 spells CASSLLDRADGELFF. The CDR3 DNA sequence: TGTGCCAGCAGTTTGTTGGACAGGGCTGACGGGGAGCTGTTTTTT.

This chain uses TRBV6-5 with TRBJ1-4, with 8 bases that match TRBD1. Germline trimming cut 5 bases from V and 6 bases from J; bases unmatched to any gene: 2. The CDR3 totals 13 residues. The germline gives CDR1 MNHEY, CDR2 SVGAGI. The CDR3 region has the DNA TGTGCCAGCAGTCAGGACAGGGATGAAAAACTGTTTTTT. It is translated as CASSQDRDEKLFF.

The CDR3 reads CASSQDRVRGYSPLHF. The CDR3 DNA is TGTGCCAGCAGCCAAGATAGGGTGAGGGGGTATTCACCCCTCCACTTT. V gene TRBV4-2 combines with J gene TRBJ1-6, with a possible D match to TRBD1 (6 bases). The CDR3 extends over 16 amino acids. Germline V gives CDR1 LGHNA, CDR2 YNFKEQ. Deletions cut 0 bases from V and 8 bases from J, with 14 bases between.

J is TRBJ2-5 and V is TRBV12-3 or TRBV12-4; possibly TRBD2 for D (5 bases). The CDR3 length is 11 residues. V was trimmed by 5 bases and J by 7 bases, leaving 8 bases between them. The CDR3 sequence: CASSIRGTQYF. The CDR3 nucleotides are TGTGCCAGCAGTATTCGGGGGACCCAGTACTTC.

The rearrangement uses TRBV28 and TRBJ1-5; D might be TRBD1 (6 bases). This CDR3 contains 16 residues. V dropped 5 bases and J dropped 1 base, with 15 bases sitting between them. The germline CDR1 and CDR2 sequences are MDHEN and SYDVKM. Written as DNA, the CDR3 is TGTGCCAGCAGTACCAACAGGGCTTTCAGCAATCAGCCCCAGCATTTT. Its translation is CASSTNRAFSNQPQHF.

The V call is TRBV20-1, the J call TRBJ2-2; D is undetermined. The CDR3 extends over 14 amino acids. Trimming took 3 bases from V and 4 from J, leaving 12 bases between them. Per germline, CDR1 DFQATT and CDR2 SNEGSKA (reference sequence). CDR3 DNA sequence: TGCAGTGCTAGTGAGGCTACGGGCACCGGGGAGCTGTTTTTT. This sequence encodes CSASEATGTGELFF.

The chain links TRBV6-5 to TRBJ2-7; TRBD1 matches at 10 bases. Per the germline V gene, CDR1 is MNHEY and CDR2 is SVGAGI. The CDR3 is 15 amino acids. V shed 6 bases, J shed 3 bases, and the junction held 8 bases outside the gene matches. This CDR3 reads CASRTKGTGVYEQYF. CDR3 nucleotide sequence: TGTGCCAGCAGAACCAAGGGGACAGGGGTCTACGAGCAGTACTTC.

The CDR3 spells CASSLTSGFYEQYF. CDR3 coding DNA: TGCGCCAGCAGCTTGACTAGCGGATTTTACGAGCAGTACTTC. This rearrangement joins TRBV5-1 to TRBJ2-7, with 8 bases aligning to TRBD2. CDR1 SGHRS and CDR2 YFSETQ come from the germline V gene. The CDR3 length is 14 residues. Germline trimming cut 1 base from V and 4 bases from J; bases unmatched to any gene: 4.

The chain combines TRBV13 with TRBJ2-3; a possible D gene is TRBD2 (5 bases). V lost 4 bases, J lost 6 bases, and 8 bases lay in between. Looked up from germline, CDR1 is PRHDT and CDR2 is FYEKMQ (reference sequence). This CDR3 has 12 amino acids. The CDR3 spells CASSSPGDTQYF. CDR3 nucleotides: TGTGCCAGCAGCTCCCCGGGGGATACGCAGTATTTT.